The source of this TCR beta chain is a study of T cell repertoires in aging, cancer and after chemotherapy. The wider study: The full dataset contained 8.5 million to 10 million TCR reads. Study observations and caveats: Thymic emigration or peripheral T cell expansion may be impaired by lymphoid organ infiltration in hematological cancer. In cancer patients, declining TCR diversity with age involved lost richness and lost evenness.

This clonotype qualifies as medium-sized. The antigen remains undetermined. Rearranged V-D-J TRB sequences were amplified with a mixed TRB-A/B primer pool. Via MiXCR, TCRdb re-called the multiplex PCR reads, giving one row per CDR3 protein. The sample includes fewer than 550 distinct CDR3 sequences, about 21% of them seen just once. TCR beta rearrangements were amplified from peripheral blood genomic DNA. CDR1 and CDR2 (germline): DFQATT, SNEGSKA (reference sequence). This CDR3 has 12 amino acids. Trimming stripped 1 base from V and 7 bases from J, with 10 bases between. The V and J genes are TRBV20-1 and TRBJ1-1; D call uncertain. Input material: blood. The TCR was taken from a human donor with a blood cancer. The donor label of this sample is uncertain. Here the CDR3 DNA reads TGCAGTGCTAGAGCTCTCCGTAATGAAGCTTTCTTT. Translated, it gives CSARALRNEAFF.